This T cell receptor (beta chain) is from a study of post-analysis software for immune sequencing data. Points from the study as a whole: Among multiple sclerosis patients, normalized Chao1 diversity was significantly below that of controls. Patients carried five TRBV segments more frequently than controls did, and TRBV5-6, TRBV5-1 and TRBV20-1 were among them.

The CDR3 is made up of 16 amino acids. Germline CDR1 MNHEY, CDR2 SVGAGI. With V trimmed by 2 bases and J by 2 bases, 3 bases remained unmatched. Unique molecular identifiers tagged the TCR beta cDNA libraries. TCRdb reprocessed the PCR reads via MiXCR and lists one record per CDR3 protein. Altogether fewer than 900,000 distinct CDR3 sequences are present, about 43% being singletons, with the ten largest covering just under 5%. Turning to this clonotype: Its target is unknown.

This TCR came from a girl aged 10 to 17 with multiple sclerosis. V is TRBV6-5 and J is TRBJ2-5; 12 nucleotides agree with TRBD1. The sample comprised blood. The CDR3: CASSYGTGGLQETQYF. The CDR3 DNA is TGTGCCAGCAGTTACGGGACAGGGGGCTTACAAGAGACCCAGTACTTC.